This T cell receptor (beta chain) was observed in a study of CD4 T cells in relation to SARS-CoV-2 and coronaviruses. Study context: PBMCs were cultured with antigen for over 8 days before TCR beta sequencing. The HLA restriction of the shared crossreactive spike epitopes was mapped.

CD4+ T cells from unexposed donors were obtained before the COVID-19 pandemic (2011-2018). The cells were cultured for under twelve days before CD4+ T cells were isolated. Only a few counts were recorded for this clone. Its antigen is still unknown. The ends were cut back, 8 bases at V and 9 bases at J, with 23 bases in the middle. Germline V CDR1 and CDR2: WNHNN, SYGVQD (reference sequence). CDR3 length: 16 residues. Method: immunoSEQ multiplex PCR; TCRdb's copy keeps in-frame clones and lacks some. The data show around 20,000 clones, with nearly 75% seen just once and approximately 30% held by the top ten.

The rearrangement uses TRBV10-1 and TRBJ1-6; maybe TRBD1 (6 bases). The TCR was taken from a human donor in good health. Sequenced material: CD4+ T cells from PBMCs, cultured in vitro. The CDR3 DNA reads TGCGCCAGCGCCCTCCCGGGGGCGGTTGCCGGTTCACCCCTCCACTTT. It codes for CASALPGAVAGSPLHF.